The 10 T cell receptor beta chains listed next were all sequenced from one sample in a study of cytomegalovirus exposure and HLA in healthy donors. The protocol was immunoSEQ multiplex PCR, while the TCRdb copy is restricted to in-frame clones and leaves out a portion. The table has about 200,000 clones, approximately 80% seen once. Sequenced sample: PBMCs. These receptors originate from a woman aged 25 to 45 in good health and CMV-seropositive.

V gene TRBV27 combines with J gene TRBJ2-2; weak D call: TRBD1 (6 bases). In germline, CDR1 is MNHEY, CDR2 SMNVEV (reference sequence). The CDR3 loop spans 17 amino acids. Trimming took off 5 bases at V and 2 bases at J, with 18 bases between the two ends. The CDR3 DNA follows: TGTGCCAGCAGTGAAGTAGGGCAGGGGACCAACACCGGGGAGCTGTTTTTT. It translates to CASSEVGQGTNTGELFF.

This clone appeared once. The chain employs TRBV28 and TRBJ1-3, with TRBD1 identical over 9 bases. Germline assignment: CDR1 MDHEN and CDR2 SYDVKM. The CDR3 consists of 14 residues. After removal of 7 bases from V and 5 bases from J, the junction contained 6 bases not matched to a gene. For the CDR3, the DNA is TGTGCCAGCAAGACAGGGGGATTTAGAAACACCATATATTTT. This codes for CASKTGGFRNTIYF. The full variable domain, completed using reference TRBV28 and TRBJ1-3, is DVKVTQSSRYLVKRTGEKVFLECVQDMDHENMFWYRQDPGLGLRLIYFSYDVKMKEKGDIPEGYSVSREKKERFSLILESASTNQTSMYLCASKTGGFRNTIYFGEGSWLTVV.

The chain joins TRBV7-6 to TRBJ2-2, with D maybe TRBD2 (5 bases). The CDR3 covers 16 residues. Germline assignment: CDR1 SGHVS and CDR2 FNYEAQ. V was shortened by 2 bases and J by 1 base, with 11 bases between the two germline ends. CDR3 in amino acids: CASSLSRTENTGELFF. The CDR3 DNA sequence: TGTGCCAGCAGCTTATCGCGGACTGAGAACACCGGGGAGCTGTTTTTT. The full variable domain, in which reference TRBV7-6 and TRBJ2-2 provide the parts outside the CDR3, is GAGVSQSPRYKVTKRGQDVALRCDPISGHVSLYWYRQALGQGPEFLTYFNYEAQQDKSGLPNDRFSAERPEGSISTLTIQRTEQRDSAMYRCASSLSRTENTGELFFGEGSRLTVL.

The chain combines TRBV28 with TRBJ2-1; 8 nucleotides line up with TRBD2. Germline assignment: CDR1 MDHEN and CDR2 SYDVKM. This CDR3 contains 15 residues. The J segment lost 0 bases and the V segment lost 6 bases, leaving 4 bases of the junction unmatched. The CDR3 spells CASRKRGSSYNEQFF. For the CDR3, the DNA is TGTGCCAGCAGAAAGCGGGGGAGCTCCTACAATGAGCAGTTCTTC.

The chain carries TRBV6-4 and TRBJ1-2; 7 bases line up with TRBD1. Trimming took 4 bases from V and 8 from J; bases not matched to a gene: 4. Germline V lookup: CDR1 MRHNA, CDR2 SNTAGT. This CDR3 region has 12 residues. Here the CDR3 reads CASSADRVGYTF. In nucleotides, the CDR3 is TGTGCCAGCAGTGCCGACAGGGTCGGCTACACCTTC.

The chain combines TRBV7-6 with TRBJ1-1; D may be TRBD1 (5 bases). From germline, CDR1 is SGHVS and CDR2 FNYEAQ. CDR3 size: 13 residues. Trimming shortened V by 4 bases and J by 6 bases, and 12 bases separated the two germline ends. CDR3 protein: CASSSLDSAEAFF. The CDR3 region has the DNA TGTGCCAGCAGCTCACTTGACAGCGCTGAAGCTTTCTTT.

The V call is TRBV15, the J call TRBJ2-3, with D possibly TRBD2 on 6 matching bases. Trimming removed 5 bases at V and 8 bases at J, with 20 bases between. Germline lookup yields CDR1 LNHNV and CDR2 YYDKDF (reference sequence). The CDR3 covers 15 residues. CDR3 sequence reads: CATSQLSGGPVTQYF. The CDR3 region has the DNA TGTGCCACCAGCCAACTTTCTGGAGGGCCGGTTACGCAGTATTTT.

The chain has TRBV7-6 and TRBJ2-1, with D tentatively TRBD2 (5 bases). The germline gives CDR1 SGHVS, CDR2 FNYEAQ. Trimming stripped 5 bases from V and 0 bases from J, with 14 bases between. The CDR3 spans 16 residues. The DNA for the CDR3 is TGTGCCAGCAGCCCAGGTCAGCGGAGCTCCTACAATGAGCAGTTCTTC. This gives the protein CASSPGQRSSYNEQFF.

The chain recombines TRBV5-1 with TRBJ2-3, with 7 bases that match TRBD1. Germline trimming cut 5 bases from V and 2 bases from J; bases unmatched to any gene: 5. The CDR3 totals 14 residues. CDR1 and CDR2 from the germline V gene are SGHRS and YFSETQ. Here the CDR3 reads CASRTGADTDTQYF. In nucleotides, the CDR3 is TGCGCCAGCAGAACAGGGGCCGACACAGATACGCAGTATTTT.

The genes are TRBV5-4 and TRBJ2-7, with 7 nucleotides matching TRBD2. Germline loops: CDR1 SGHNT, CDR2 YYREEE (reference sequence). The CDR3 spans 17 residues. V shed 4 bases and J 0 bases; nucleotides not matched to a gene: 13. CDR3 nucleotide sequence: TGTGCCAGCAGCCTTCGACTGGGGAGCGGGGCCTCCTACGAGCAGTACTTC. Its translation is CASSLRLGSGASYEQYF.